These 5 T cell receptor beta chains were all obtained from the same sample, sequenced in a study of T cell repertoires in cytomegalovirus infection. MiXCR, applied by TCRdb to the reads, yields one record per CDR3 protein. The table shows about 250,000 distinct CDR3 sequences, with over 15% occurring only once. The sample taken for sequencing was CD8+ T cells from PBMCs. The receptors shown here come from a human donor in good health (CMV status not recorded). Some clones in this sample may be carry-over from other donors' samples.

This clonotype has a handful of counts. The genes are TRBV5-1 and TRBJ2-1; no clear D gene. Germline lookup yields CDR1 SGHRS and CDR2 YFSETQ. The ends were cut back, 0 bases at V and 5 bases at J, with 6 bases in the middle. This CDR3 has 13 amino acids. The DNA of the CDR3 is TGCGCCAGCAGCTTGGGGGCCGACAATGAGCAGTTCTTC. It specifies CASSLGADNEQFF.

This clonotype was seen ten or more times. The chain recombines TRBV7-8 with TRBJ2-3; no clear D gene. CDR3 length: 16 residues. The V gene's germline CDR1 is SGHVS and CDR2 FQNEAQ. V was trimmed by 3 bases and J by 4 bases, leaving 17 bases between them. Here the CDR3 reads CASSFRAGPPADTQYF. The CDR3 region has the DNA TGTGCCAGCAGCTTTCGGGCCGGACCTCCAGCAGATACGCAGTATTTT.

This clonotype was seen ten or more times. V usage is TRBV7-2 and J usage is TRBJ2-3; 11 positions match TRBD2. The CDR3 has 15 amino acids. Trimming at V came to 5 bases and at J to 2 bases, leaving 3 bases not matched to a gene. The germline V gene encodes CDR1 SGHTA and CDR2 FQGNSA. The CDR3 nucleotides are TGTGCCAGCAGCACTAGCGGGGGAAACACAGATACGCAGTATTTT. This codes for CASSTSGGNTDTQYF.

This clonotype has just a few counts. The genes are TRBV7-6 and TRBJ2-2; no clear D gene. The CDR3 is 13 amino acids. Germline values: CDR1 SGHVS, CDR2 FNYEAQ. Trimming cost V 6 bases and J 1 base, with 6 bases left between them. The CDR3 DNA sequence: TGTGCCAGCAGTATACGGAACACCGGGGAGCTGTTTTTT. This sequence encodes CASSIRNTGELFF.

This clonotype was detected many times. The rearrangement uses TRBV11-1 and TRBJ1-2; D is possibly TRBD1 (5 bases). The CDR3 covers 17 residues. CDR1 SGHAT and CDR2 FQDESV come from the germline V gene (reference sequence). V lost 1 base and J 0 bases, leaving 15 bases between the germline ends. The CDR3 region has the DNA TGTGCCAGCAGCTTAGAAACCGGGACGGAAGCTAACTATGGCTACACCTTC. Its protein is CASSLETGTEANYGYTF.